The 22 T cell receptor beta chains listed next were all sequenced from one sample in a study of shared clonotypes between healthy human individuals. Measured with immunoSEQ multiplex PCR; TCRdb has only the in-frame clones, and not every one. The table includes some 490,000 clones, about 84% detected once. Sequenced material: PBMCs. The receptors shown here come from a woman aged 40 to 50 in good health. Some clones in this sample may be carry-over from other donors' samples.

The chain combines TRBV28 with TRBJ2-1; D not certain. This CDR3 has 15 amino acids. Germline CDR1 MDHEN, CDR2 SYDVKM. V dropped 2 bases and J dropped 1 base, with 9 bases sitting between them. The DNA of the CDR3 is TGTGCCAGCAGTTTAGTCCTAGGGTCCTACAATGAGCAGTTCTTC. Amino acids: CASSLVLGSYNEQFF.

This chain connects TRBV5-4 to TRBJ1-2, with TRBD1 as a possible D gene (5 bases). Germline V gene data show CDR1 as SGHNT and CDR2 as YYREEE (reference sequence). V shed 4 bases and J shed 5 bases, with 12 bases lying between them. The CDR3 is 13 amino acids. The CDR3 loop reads CASSPGPLYGYTF. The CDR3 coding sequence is TGTGCCAGCAGCCCGGGACCGTTATATGGCTACACCTTC.

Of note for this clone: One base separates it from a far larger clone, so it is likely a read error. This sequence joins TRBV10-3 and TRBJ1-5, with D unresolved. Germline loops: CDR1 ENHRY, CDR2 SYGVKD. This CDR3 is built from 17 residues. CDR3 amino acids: CAIGEHSEVGSNQPQHF. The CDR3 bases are TGTGCCATCGGTGAGCACAGCGAAGTGGGTAGCAATCAGCCCCAGCATTTT.

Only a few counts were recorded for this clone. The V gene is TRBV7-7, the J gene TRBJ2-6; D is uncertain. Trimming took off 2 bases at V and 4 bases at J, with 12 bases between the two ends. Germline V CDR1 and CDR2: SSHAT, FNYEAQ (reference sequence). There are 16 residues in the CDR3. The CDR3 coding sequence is TGTGCCAGCAGCTTAAGTCTCGGAGCGGGGGCCAACGTCCTGACTTTC. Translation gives CASSLSLGAGANVLTF.

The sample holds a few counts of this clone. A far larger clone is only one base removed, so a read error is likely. CDR3 in DNA: TGTGCCAGCAGAGAGAACACTGAAGCTTTCTTT. Translated, it gives CASRENTEAFF. The chain links TRBV7-9 to TRBJ1-1; D uncertain. CDR3 length equals 11 residues. V was clipped by 6 bases and J by 1 base, with 3 bases between them. CDR1 SEHNR and CDR2 FQNEAQ come from the germline V gene (reference sequence).

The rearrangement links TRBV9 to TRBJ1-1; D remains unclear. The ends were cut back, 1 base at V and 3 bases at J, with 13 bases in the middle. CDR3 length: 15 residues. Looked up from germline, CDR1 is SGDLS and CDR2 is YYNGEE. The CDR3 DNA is TGTGCCAGCAGCGTAATGCCCGATGGGGACACTGAAGCTTTCTTT. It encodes CASSVMPDGDTEAFF. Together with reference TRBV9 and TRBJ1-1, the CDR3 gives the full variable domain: DSGVTQTPKHLITATGQRVTLRCSPRSGDLSVYWYQQSLDQGLQFLIQYYNGEERAKGNILERFSAQQFPDLHSELNLSSLELGDSALYFCASSVMPDGDTEAFFGQGTRLTVV.

CDR3 amino acids: CASSTRTRILTDTQYF. The CDR3 DNA is TGTGCCAGCAGCACTCGGACGCGAATCCTCACAGATACGCAGTATTTT. V usage is TRBV13 and J usage is TRBJ2-3; no firm D call. Germline V gives CDR1 PRHDT, CDR2 FYEKMQ (reference sequence). V dropped 5 bases and J dropped 2 bases, with 17 bases sitting between them. This CDR3 is built from 16 residues.

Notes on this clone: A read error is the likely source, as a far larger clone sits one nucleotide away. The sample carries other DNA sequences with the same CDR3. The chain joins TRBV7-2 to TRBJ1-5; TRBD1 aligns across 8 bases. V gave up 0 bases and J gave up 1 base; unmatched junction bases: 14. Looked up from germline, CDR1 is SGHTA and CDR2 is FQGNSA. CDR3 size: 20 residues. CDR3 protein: CASSLASGQGGRFSNQPQHF. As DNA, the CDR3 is TGTGCCAGCAGCTTAGCCTCCGGACAGGGTGGTAGGTTCAGCAATCAGCCCCAGCATTTT.

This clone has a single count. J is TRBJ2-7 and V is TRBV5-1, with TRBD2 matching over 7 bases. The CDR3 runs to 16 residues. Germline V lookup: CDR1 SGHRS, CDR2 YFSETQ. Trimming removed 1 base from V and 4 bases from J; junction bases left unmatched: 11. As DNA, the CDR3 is TGCGCCAGCAGCTTGTCCGTGGGAGGGCATGTGTACGAGCAGTACTTC. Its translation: CASSLSVGGHVYEQYF.

The CDR3 nucleotides are TGTGCCAGCAGCTTAGGCTCGACGGGAGTCTACAATGAGCAGTTCTTC. This codes for CASSLGSTGVYNEQFF. J is TRBJ2-1 and V is TRBV7-2; the D gene is possibly TRBD2 (6 bases). Germline V CDR1 and CDR2: SGHTA, FQGNSA. V gave up 1 base and J gave up 3 bases, with 13 bases separating them. This CDR3 has 16 amino acids.

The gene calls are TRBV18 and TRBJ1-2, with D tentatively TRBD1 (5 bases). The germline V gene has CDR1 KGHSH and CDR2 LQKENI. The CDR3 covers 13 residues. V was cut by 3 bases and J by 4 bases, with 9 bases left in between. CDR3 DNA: TGTGCCAGCTCACCCGGGGCCCTCTATGGCTACACCTTC. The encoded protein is CASSPGALYGYTF.

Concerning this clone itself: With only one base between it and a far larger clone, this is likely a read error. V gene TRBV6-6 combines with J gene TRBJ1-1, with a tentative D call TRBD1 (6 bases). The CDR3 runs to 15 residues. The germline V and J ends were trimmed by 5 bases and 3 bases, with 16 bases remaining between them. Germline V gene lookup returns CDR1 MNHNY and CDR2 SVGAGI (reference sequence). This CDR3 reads CASSPYRVADTEAFF. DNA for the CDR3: TGTGCCAGCAGTCCCTACAGGGTGGCGGACACTGAAGCTTTCTTT.

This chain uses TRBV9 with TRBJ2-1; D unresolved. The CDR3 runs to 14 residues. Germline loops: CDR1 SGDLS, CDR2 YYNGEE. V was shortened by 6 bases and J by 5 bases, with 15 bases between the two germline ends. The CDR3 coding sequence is TGTGCCAGCAATCGAGGTAACTTTGACAATGAGCAGTTCTTC. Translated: CASNRGNFDNEQFF.

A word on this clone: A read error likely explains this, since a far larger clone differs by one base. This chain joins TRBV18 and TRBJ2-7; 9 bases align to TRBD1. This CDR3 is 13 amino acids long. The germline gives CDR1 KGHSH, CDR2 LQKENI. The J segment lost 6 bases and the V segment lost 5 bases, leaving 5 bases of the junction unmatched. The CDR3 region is CASSAGQGAEQYF. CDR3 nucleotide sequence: TGTGCCAGCTCAGCGGGACAGGGTGCCGAGCAGTACTTC.

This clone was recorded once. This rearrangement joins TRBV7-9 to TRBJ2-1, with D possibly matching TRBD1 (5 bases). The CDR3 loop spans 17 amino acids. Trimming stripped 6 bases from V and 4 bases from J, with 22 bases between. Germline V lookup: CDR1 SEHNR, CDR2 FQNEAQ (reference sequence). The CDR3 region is CASRSKGVGPTYNEQFF. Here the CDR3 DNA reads TGTGCCAGCAGGTCTAAAGGAGTGGGGCCTACATACAATGAGCAGTTCTTC.

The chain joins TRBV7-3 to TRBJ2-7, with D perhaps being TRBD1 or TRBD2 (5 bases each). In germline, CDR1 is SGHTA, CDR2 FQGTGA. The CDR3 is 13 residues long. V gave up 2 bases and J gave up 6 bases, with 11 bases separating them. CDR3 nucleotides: TGTGCCAGCAGCTTAGCGAGGGACGGCGAGCAGTACTTC. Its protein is CASSLARDGEQYF.

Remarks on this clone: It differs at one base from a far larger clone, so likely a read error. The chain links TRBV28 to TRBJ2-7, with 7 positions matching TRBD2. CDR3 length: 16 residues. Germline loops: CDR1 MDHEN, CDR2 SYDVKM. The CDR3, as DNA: TGTGCCAGCAGTCGACTGAGCGGGATTACCTCCTACGGGCAGTACTTC. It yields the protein CASSRLSGITSYGQYF.

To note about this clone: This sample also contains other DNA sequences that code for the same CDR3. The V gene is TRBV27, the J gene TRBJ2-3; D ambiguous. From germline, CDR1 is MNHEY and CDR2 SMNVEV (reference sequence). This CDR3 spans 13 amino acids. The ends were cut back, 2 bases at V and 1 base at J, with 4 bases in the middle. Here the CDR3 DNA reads TGTGCCAGCAGTTTAGGAGGCACAGATACGCAGTATTTT. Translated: CASSLGGTDTQYF.

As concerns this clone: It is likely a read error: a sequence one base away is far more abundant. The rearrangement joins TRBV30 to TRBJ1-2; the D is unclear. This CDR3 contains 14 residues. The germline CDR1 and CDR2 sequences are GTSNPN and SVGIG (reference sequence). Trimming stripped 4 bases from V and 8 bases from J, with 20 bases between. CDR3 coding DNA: TGTGCCTGGAACGGCAAAGGTGTCGTAGGGGGCTACACCTTC. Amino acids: CAWNGKGVVGGYTF.

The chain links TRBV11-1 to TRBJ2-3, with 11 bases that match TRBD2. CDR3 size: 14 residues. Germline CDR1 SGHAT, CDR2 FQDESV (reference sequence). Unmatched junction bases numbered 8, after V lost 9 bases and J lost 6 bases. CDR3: CASRTSGQGDTQYF. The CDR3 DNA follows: TGTGCCAGTAGGACTAGCGGGCAGGGGGATACGCAGTATTTT.

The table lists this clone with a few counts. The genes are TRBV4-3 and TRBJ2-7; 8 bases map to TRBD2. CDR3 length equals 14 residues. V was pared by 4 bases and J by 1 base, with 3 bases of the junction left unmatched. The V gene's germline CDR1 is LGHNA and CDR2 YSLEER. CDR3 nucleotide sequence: TGCGCCAGCAGCCCGGGACTAGGATCCTACGAGCAGTACTTC. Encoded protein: CASSPGLGSYEQYF.

CDR3 nucleotides: TGTGCCAGCAGTTTAGTGGCTTCGTACCAAGAGACCCAGTACTTC. Translation: CASSLVASYQETQYF. The gene calls are TRBV28 and TRBJ2-5; the D is unclear. Germline V gene sequence: CDR1 MDHEN, CDR2 SYDVKM. The V end was cut by 2 bases, the J end by 0 bases, with 10 bases between. This CDR3 spans 15 amino acids.